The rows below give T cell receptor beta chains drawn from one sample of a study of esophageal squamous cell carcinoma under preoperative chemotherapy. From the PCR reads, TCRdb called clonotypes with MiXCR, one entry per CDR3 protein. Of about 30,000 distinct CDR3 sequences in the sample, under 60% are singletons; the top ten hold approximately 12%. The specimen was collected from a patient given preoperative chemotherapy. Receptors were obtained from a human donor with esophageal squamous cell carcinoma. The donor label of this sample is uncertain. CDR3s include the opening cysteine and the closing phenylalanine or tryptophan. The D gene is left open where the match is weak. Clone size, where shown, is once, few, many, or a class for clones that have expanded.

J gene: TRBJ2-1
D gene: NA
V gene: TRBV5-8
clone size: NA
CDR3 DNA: TGTGCCAGCAGCTTAAGCGGAAAAGAGACCCAGTTCTTC
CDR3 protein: CASSLSGKETQFF

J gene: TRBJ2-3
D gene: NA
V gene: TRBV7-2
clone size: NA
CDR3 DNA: TGTGCCAGCAGGGCACAGGGGGGGAGTGGCCCAGATACGCAGTATTTC
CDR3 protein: CASRAQGGSGPDTQYF

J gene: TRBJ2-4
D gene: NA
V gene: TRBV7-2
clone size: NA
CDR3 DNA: TGTCCGAGCAGCGCCCAGGGGGGGAGAGGGAAAAATACTCAGTATTTC
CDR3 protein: CPSSAQGGRGKNTQYF

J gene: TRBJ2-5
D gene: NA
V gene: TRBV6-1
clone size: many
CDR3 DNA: TGTGCCAGCAGTGAAATACAGACCCAGTACTTC
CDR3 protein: CASSEIQTQYF

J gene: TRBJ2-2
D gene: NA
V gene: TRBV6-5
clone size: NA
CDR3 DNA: TGTGCCAGCAGTTATGGGCAGCCGAACACCGGGGAGCTGTTTTTT
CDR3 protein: CASSYGQPNTGELFF

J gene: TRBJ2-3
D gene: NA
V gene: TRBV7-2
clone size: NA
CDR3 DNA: TGTGCCAGCAGCTCCCGTGATGCAGATACCCAGTATTTT
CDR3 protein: CASSSRDADTQYF

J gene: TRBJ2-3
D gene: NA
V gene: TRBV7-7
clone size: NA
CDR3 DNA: TGTGCTAGCAGCCTTGGACCCCCAGATACGCAGTACTTT
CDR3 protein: CASSLGPPDTQYF

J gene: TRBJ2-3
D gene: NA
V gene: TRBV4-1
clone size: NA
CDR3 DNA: TGCGCCAGCAGCTTTGGTTTAGCGAGGGATACGCAGTATTTT
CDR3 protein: CASSFGLARDTQYF

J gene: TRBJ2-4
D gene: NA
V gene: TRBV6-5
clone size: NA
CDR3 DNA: TGTGCCAGCAGTTACACGGGGCTGGGAGCCACAGATACTCAGTACTTC
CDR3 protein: CASSYTGLGATDTQYF

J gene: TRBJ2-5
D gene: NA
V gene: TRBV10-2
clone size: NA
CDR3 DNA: TGCGCCAGCACTCCCCTTGGGATTCTGTACCAAGAGACCCAGTACTTC
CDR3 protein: CASTPLGILYQETQYF

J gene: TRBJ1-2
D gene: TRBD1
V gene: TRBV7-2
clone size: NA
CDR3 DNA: TGTGCCAGCAGCTTAACAGGGGAGGTCGGCTATGGCTACACCTTC
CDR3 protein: CASSLTGEVGYGYTF